A single sample gave rise to the 27 T cell receptor beta chains below, sequenced in a study of T cells in Graves' hyperthyroidism and ophthalmopathy. The investigators amplified TCR beta CDR3 regions from RNA transcripts. The HTBI primer set served for first-round RT-PCR of the TCR CDR3. Each CDR3 protein gets one entry after TCRdb re-called the multiplex PCR reads with MiXCR. The sample yields a few hundred thousand distinct CDR3 sequences, around 14% seen once. Source material: blood. All receptors come from a woman between 18 and 30 years old with Graves' hyperthyroidism that later progressed to Graves' ophthalmopathy.

A few counts support this clonotype. This chain connects TRBV4-1 to TRBJ1-5; D may be TRBD1 (6 bases). The germline V and J ends were trimmed by 4 bases and 8 bases, with 18 bases remaining between them. The CDR3 extends over 15 amino acids. Per germline, CDR1 MGHRA and CDR2 YSYEKL. Here the CDR3 reads CASSLSTGIEEPQHF. The CDR3 nucleotides read TGCGCCAGCAGCCTATCCACAGGGATCGAGGAGCCCCAGCATTTT.

Concerning this clonotype: A much larger clonotype is one base distant, so this may be a read error. The chain carries TRBV29-1 and TRBJ1-1, with D hard to call. Trimming removed 6 bases from V and 1 base from J, with 12 bases in between. The CDR3 spans 13 residues. Germline-derived CDR1 and CDR2 are SQVTM and ANQGSEA. The CDR3 reads CSVIHGTNTEAFF. CDR3 nucleotides: TGCAGCGTGATACATGGTACGAACACTGAAGCTTTCTTT.

There are many counts of this clonotype. The DNA of the CDR3 is TGCAGTGCTAGGGGACAGGGAAGGGGCACTGAAGCTTTCTTT. Encoded protein: CSARGQGRGTEAFF. The rearrangement links TRBV20-1 to TRBJ1-1; 9 positions agree with TRBD1. The CDR3 runs 14 residues. The germline V gene has CDR1 DFQATT and CDR2 SNEGSKA (reference sequence). Losses at the gene ends were 3 bases for V and 4 bases for J; bases not matched to a gene: 6.

This clonotype was observed at least ten times. V gene TRBV7-3 combines with J gene TRBJ2-1; the D is unclear. CDR1 and CDR2 from the germline V gene are SGHTA and FQGTGA. V was cut by 3 bases and J by 0 bases, with 12 bases left in between. The CDR3 has 16 residues. The CDR3 bases are TGTGCCAGCAGCTTCTACGGGCCAAGCTCCTACAATGAGCAGTTCTTC. Protein sequence: CASSFYGPSSYNEQFF.

This clonotype was found a few times. The J gene is TRBJ2-2, the V gene TRBV9; 13 nucleotides match TRBD2. The CDR3 contains 18 residues. V shed 4 bases, J shed 1 base, and the junction held 7 bases outside the gene matches. Germline V gene lookup returns CDR1 SGDLS and CDR2 YYNGEE. The CDR3 DNA reads TGTGCCAGCAGCTTCGGGACTAGCGGGATAAGGAACACCGGGGAGCTGTTTTTT. Its protein product is CASSFGTSGIRNTGELFF.

V gene TRBV4-1 combines with J gene TRBJ1-4; 8 bases map to TRBD1. Germline values: CDR1 MGHRA, CDR2 YSYEKL. Losses at the gene ends were 3 bases for V and 5 bases for J; bases not matched to a gene: 8. The CDR3 has 16 amino acids. The CDR3 coding sequence is TGCGCCAGCAGCCATCCCCGGACAGGGAAAAATGAAAAACTGTTTTTT. It codes for CASSHPRTGKNEKLFF.

This clonotype occurred many times. The rearrangement links TRBV20-1 to TRBJ1-1; D uncertain. V was clipped by 1 base and J by 5 bases, with 8 bases between them. The germline V gene encodes CDR1 DFQATT and CDR2 SNEGSKA (reference sequence). This CDR3 comprises 12 residues. CDR3 residues: CSARGQSTEAFF. CDR3 nucleotide sequence: TGCAGTGCTAGAGGACAATCAACTGAAGCTTTCTTT.

The table lists this clonotype with many counts. This chain uses TRBV2 with TRBJ2-1; 10 nucleotides agree with TRBD1. CDR1 is SNHLY, CDR2 FYNNEI, per germline. The CDR3 contains 17 residues. V lost 8 bases, J lost 0 bases, and 10 bases stayed unmatched. Here the CDR3 DNA reads TGTGCCAGCGGACGACAGGGGGCCCTGAGCTCCTACAATGAGCAGTTCTTC. It is translated as CASGRQGALSSYNEQFF.

This clonotype was counted at least ten times. The chain joins TRBV7-9 to TRBJ1-1, with a possible D match to TRBD1 (6 bases). Germline CDR1 and CDR2: SEHNR and FQNEAQ (reference sequence). The CDR3 is made up of 14 amino acids. Trimming removed 6 bases at V and 4 bases at J, with 15 bases between. Written as DNA, the CDR3 is TGTGCCAGCAGGGCGACAGGAAGTGTCACTGAAGCTTTCTTT. It is translated as CASRATGSVTEAFF.

This clonotype was recorded many times. The V gene is TRBV28, the J gene TRBJ2-2; no clear D gene. V lost 4 bases, J lost 5 bases, and 5 bases lay in between. The CDR3 contains 12 residues. CDR1 MDHEN and CDR2 SYDVKM come from the germline V gene. CDR3: CASSYTTGELFF. For the CDR3, the DNA is TGTGCCAGCAGTTACACGACCGGGGAGCTGTTTTTT.

This clonotype has a count of ten or more. The rearrangement uses TRBV7-3 and TRBJ2-3, with 9 nucleotides matching TRBD2. In germline, CDR1 is SGHTA, CDR2 FQGTGA. After removal of 1 base from V and 0 bases from J, the junction contained 11 bases not matched to a gene. This CDR3 has 19 residues. CDR3 nucleotides: TGTGCCAGCAGCTTAAGAGTAGGGCGGGAGGGCCCTAGCACAGATACGCAGTATTTT. Encoded protein: CASSLRVGREGPSTDTQYF.

This clonotype has at least ten counts. The V gene is TRBV28, the J gene TRBJ1-2, with a weak D call TRBD1 (6 bases). The CDR3 contains 18 residues. The germline gives CDR1 MDHEN, CDR2 SYDVKM. Trimming shortened V by 3 bases and J by 2 bases, and 22 bases separated the two germline ends. CDR3 region: CASSFGLGARTGNYGYTF. Written as DNA, the CDR3 is TGTGCCAGCAGTTTTGGTTTGGGGGCGCGGACGGGAAACTATGGCTACACCTTC.

The chain couples TRBV5-1 to TRBJ2-2; 8 bases align to TRBD2. V was pared by 2 bases and J by 2 bases, with 5 bases of the junction left unmatched. CDR3 length: 16 residues. CDR1 and CDR2 (germline): SGHRS, YFSETQ. The DNA for the CDR3 is TGCGCCAGCAGCTTCCGGACTAGCATCAACACCGGGGAGCTGTTTTTT. Its protein is CASSFRTSINTGELFF.

This chain links TRBV15 with TRBJ2-5; TRBD2 matches 11 bases. V trimming: 2 bases; J trimming: 2 bases; junction bases outside the gene matches: 4. The CDR3 length is 16 residues. Germline CDR1 reads LNHNV; CDR2 reads YYDKDF (reference sequence). The CDR3 is CATSRYRLAGQETQYF. CDR3 DNA: TGTGCCACCAGCAGATACAGACTAGCGGGACAAGAGACCCAGTACTTC.

This clonotype was counted a few times. The chain combines TRBV3-1 with TRBJ2-3; D remains ambiguous. Germline loops: CDR1 LGHDT, CDR2 YNNKEL (reference sequence). V was clipped by 1 base and J by 0 bases, with 11 bases between them. There are 16 residues in the CDR3. CDR3 residues: CASSQVSQTSTDTQYF. CDR3 coding DNA: TGTGCCAGCAGCCAAGTATCACAGACTAGCACAGATACGCAGTATTTT.

There are a few counts of this clonotype. This rearrangement joins TRBV30 to TRBJ2-1, with D hard to call. V was cut by 1 base and J by 5 bases, with 12 bases left in between. The CDR3 spans 14 residues. The germline CDR1 and CDR2 sequences are GTSNPN and SVGIG (reference sequence). Here the CDR3 reads CAWSESRPNNEQFF. Here the CDR3 DNA reads TGTGCCTGGAGTGAGTCTAGACCTAACAATGAGCAGTTCTTC.

There are many counts of this clonotype. This chain links TRBV18 with TRBJ1-5; D is possibly TRBD1 (5 bases). In germline, CDR1 is KGHSH, CDR2 LQKENI. The length of the CDR3 is 14 residues. V lost 3 bases and J lost 2, with 8 bases in between. CDR3 nucleotides: TGTGCCAGCTCACCGGGGGTTGGCAATCAGCCCCAGCATTTT. Translation: CASSPGVGNQPQHF.

This clonotype has ten or more counts. This sequence joins TRBV7-2 and TRBJ2-7, with D maybe TRBD2 (6 bases). CDR3 length equals 16 residues. The V end lost 5 bases, the J end lost 4 bases, and 21 bases lay between the germline ends. Germline CDR1 and CDR2: SGHTA and FQGNSA. The CDR3 here is CASSVGLRTGTYEQYF. DNA for the CDR3: TGTGCCAGCAGCGTGGGACTGAGGACTGGGACGTACGAGCAGTACTTC.

The V call is TRBV6-4, the J call TRBJ2-7; no definite D call. CDR1 MRHNA and CDR2 SNTAGT come from the germline V gene. V shed 7 bases and J shed 2 bases, with 15 bases lying between them. This CDR3 contains 14 residues. CDR3 DNA: TGTGCCAGCACCCTGAAGGGCGCCACCTACGAGCAGTACTTC. It translates to CASTLKGATYEQYF.

This clonotype was seen a few times. This chain links TRBV19 with TRBJ1-5; 8 bases agree with TRBD1. Looked up from germline, CDR1 is LNHDA and CDR2 is SQIVND (reference sequence). V shed 4 bases and J 1 base; nucleotides not matched to a gene: 6. The CDR3 runs to 16 residues. CDR3 sequence (DNA): TGTGCCAGTAGTACCGGGACAGGACAAAGCAATCAGCCCCAGCATTTT. Translation: CASSTGTGQSNQPQHF.

This clonotype was seen at least ten times. The chain uses TRBV7-9 and TRBJ1-1, with D maybe TRBD1 (5 bases). V dropped 5 bases and J dropped 6 bases, with 10 bases sitting between them. The CDR3 runs 12 residues. The V gene's germline CDR1 is SEHNR and CDR2 FQNEAQ (reference sequence). The CDR3 nucleotides are TGTGCCAGCAGCCTCGGGGCAGCTGAAGCTTTCTTT. Translated, it gives CASSLGAAEAFF.

This clonotype was picked up many times. This chain links TRBV20-1 with TRBJ2-5; TRBD2 agrees at 8 bases. CDR1 is DFQATT and CDR2 is SNEGSKA in the germline V gene (reference sequence). With V trimmed by 5 bases and J by 5 bases, 10 bases remained unmatched. The CDR3 is 14 amino acids. Here the CDR3 reads CSASWGLVMETQYF. CDR3 coding DNA: TGCAGTGCTTCTTGGGGACTAGTGATGGAGACCCAGTACTTC.

In this sample, this clonotype turned up many times. The V and J genes are TRBV4-1 and TRBJ2-1; tentative D call: TRBD1 (6 bases). The CDR3 consists of 15 residues. Trimming pared 0 bases from V and 7 bases from J, leaving 13 bases between. CDR1 and CDR2 from the germline V gene are MGHRA and YSYEKL. CDR3 protein: CASSQDRGAANEQFF. The CDR3 region has the DNA TGCGCCAGCAGCCAAGACAGGGGCGCAGCGAATGAGCAGTTCTTC.

The chain couples TRBV24-1 to TRBJ1-5, with 8 positions matching TRBD1. Germline V gene sequence: CDR1 KGHDR, CDR2 SFDVKD. The trim removed 4 bases at V and 4 bases at J, leaving 5 bases unmatched. This CDR3 is built from 15 residues. CDR3 amino acids: CATSDPDRGNQPQHF. In DNA form, the CDR3 reads TGTGCCACCAGTGACCCCGACAGGGGAAATCAGCCCCAGCATTTT.

V gene TRBV18 combines with J gene TRBJ2-1; 9 bases line up with TRBD1. The germline gives CDR1 KGHSH, CDR2 LQKENI. The junction had 20 bases not matched to a gene; V was cut back by 6 bases and J by 8 bases. CDR3 length: 18 residues. As DNA, the CDR3 is TGTGCCAGCTCCCACACCCCACAGGGGGCGCGTATGGTGGATGAGCAGTTCTTC. This gives the protein CASSHTPQGARMVDEQFF.

This clonotype has more than one count but fewer than ten. V gene TRBV3-1 combines with J gene TRBJ2-5; no clear D gene. Per the germline V gene, CDR1 is LGHDT and CDR2 is YNNKEL (reference sequence). Between the trimmed V and J ends, which lost 1 base and 5 bases, there was a span of 5 bases. This CDR3 spans 12 amino acids. CDR3 DNA sequence: TGTGCCAGCAGCCAAGTTACCGAGACCCAGTACTTC. The encoded protein is CASSQVTETQYF.

The CDR3 DNA reads as TGTGCCAGCAGCCCAACTACATTTGACTCCGGGACAGGGTTTATGCAAAACATTCAGTACTTC. Translating it yields CASSPTTFDSGTGFMQNIQYF. J is TRBJ2-4 and V is TRBV4-2; TRBD1 matches at 9 bases. The V gene's germline CDR1 is LGHNA and CDR2 YNFKEQ. The CDR3 is made up of 21 amino acids. With 4 bases clipped from V and 5 bases from J, the junction kept 24 bases outside the gene matches.